Each of the 8 T cell receptor beta chains below was sequenced from the same sample in a study of T cells in Graves' hyperthyroidism and ophthalmopathy. Amplification yielded TCR beta CDR3 regions, with RNA transcripts as the source. The HTBI primer set drove a first-round RT-PCR of the TCR CDR3. TCRdb fed the multiplex PCR reads into MiXCR, producing one record per CDR3 protein. Here the sample spans fewer than 350,000 distinct CDR3 sequences, 15% to 20% being singletons. The specimen sequenced was blood. These receptor sequences come from a woman between 35 and 50 years old with Graves' ophthalmopathy.

The V and J genes are TRBV20-1 and TRBJ1-5; no definite D call. Germline V lookup: CDR1 DFQATT, CDR2 SNEGSKA (reference sequence). CDR3 length: 12 residues. The V gene lost 4 bases and the J gene lost 4 bases, with 8 bases spanning the gap. This CDR3 reads CSAIVQNQPQHF. The CDR3 nucleotides read TGCAGTGCTATAGTTCAGAATCAGCCCCAGCATTTT.

This clonotype was observed many times. J is TRBJ1-1 and V is TRBV19; D not certain. The germline V and J ends were trimmed by 6 bases and 6 bases, with 20 bases remaining between them. This CDR3 is built from 15 residues. Germline assignment: CDR1 LNHDA and CDR2 SQIVND (reference sequence). In DNA, the CDR3 is TGTGCCAGTAGGGACTCAAAGGCGCTTAACGCTGAAGCTTTCTTT. It translates to CASRDSKALNAEAFF.

Only a few counts were recorded for this clonotype. This chain uses TRBV28 with TRBJ1-2; D is undetermined. The ends were cut back, 6 bases at V and 2 bases at J, with 10 bases in the middle. This CDR3 comprises 13 residues. Per the germline V gene, CDR1 is MDHEN and CDR2 is SYDVKM. The CDR3 nucleotides read TGTGCCAGCAGGTATAAGACAAACTATGGCTACACCTTC. It is translated as CASRYKTNYGYTF.

This clonotype showed up many times. The V call is TRBV28, the J call TRBJ1-3, with unresolved D. Looked up from germline, CDR1 is MDHEN and CDR2 is SYDVKM. V lost 6 bases to trimming and J lost 1 base, with 13 bases between them. CDR3 length: 15 residues. DNA of the CDR3: TGTGCCAGCAGCAAACCTAAGGGTTCTGGAAACACCATATATTTT. This translates into CASSKPKGSGNTIYF. The full variable domain, completed using reference TRBV28 and TRBJ1-3, is DVKVTQSSRYLVKRTGEKVFLECVQDMDHENMFWYRQDPGLGLRLIYFSYDVKMKEKGDIPEGYSVSREKKERFSLILESASTNQTSMYLCASSKPKGSGNTIYFGEGSWLTVV.

This chain links TRBV27 with TRBJ1-2; D gene uncertain. Germline values: CDR1 MNHEY, CDR2 SMNVEV (reference sequence). This CDR3 comprises 14 residues. Trimming cost V 2 bases and J 5 bases, with 12 bases left between them. As DNA, the CDR3 is TGTGCCAGCAGTTTAAGGACTGACCTTTATGGCTACACCTTC. It specifies CASSLRTDLYGYTF.

This clonotype occurred many times. The V gene is TRBV5-1, the J gene TRBJ1-1; possible D gene TRBD1, 5 bases. With 0 bases removed from V and 1 base from J, the gap between germline ends came to 16 bases. The germline CDR1 and CDR2 sequences are SGHRS and YFSETQ. CDR3 size: 17 residues. In DNA form, the CDR3 reads TGCGCCAGCAGCTTGGCCAGCAAAGGGACGGGGAACACTGAAGCTTTCTTT. Translation: CASSLASKGTGNTEAFF.

As for this clonotype: The junction differs from germline at one of its ends, possibly a read error. The chain couples TRBV6-5 to TRBJ2-5; D is ambiguous. CDR1 is MNHEY, CDR2 SVGAGI, per germline. This CDR3 has 14 amino acids. CDR3 amino acids: CASSYSVDQATQYF. CDR3 nucleotides: TGTGCCAGCAGTTACTCGGTAGATCAAGCGACCCAGTACTTC.

This clonotype was seen ten or more times. V is TRBV5-6 and J is TRBJ1-1; D not certain. Trimming left V 2 bases short and J 4 bases short, with 9 bases between. In germline, CDR1 is SGHDT, CDR2 YYEEEE. This CDR3 is 13 amino acids long. CDR3 bases: TGTGCCAGCAGCTTATCTTATAGCACTGAAGCTTTCTTT. As protein: CASSLSYSTEAFF.